A selection of T cell receptor beta chains follows, all from one sample in a study of T cells in localized non-small cell lung cancer. The protocol was immunoSEQ multiplex PCR, while the TCRdb copy is restricted to in-frame clones and leaves out a portion. The repertoire holds under 100,000 clones, with 88% as singletons. The specimen was peripheral blood, collected before any cancer treatment. These receptors originate from a woman aged 40-69 years with stage I squamous cell lung carcinoma. Both conserved end residues are part of each CDR3. The order of the fields is V gene, J gene, clone size, D gene, CDR3 protein, CDR3 DNA. A D gene is named only where the DNA matches it firmly. A row's size may be missing; if present it is once, few, many or a size class.

TRBV5-1,TRBJ2-3,.,TRBD2,CASGSGGPSTDTQYF,TGCGCCAGCGGCAGCGGGGGCCCTAGCACAGATACGCAGTATTTT
TRBV2,TRBJ1-2,few,.,CASSNPPPAVSRGYTF,TGTGCCAGCAGCAATCCTCCCCCCGCGGTATCGCGCGGCTACACCTTC
TRBV2,TRBJ1-5,.,.,CASSRVRTSNQPQHF,TGTGCCAGCAGTCGCGTTCGGACGAGCAATCAGCCCCAGCATTTT
TRBV6-1,TRBJ1-5,.,.,CASSRPPRGRQPQHF,TGTGCCAGCAGCCGTCCTCCCCGGGGGAGACAGCCCCAGCATTTT
TRBV5-1,TRBJ1-2,.,TRBD1,CASSLSGTGGDGYTF,TGCGCCAGCAGCCTCTCCGGGACAGGGGGCGATGGCTACACCTTC
TRBV7-9,TRBJ1-2,.,.,CASSRPGTSPEAYGYTF,TGTGCCAGCAGCCGTCCCGGGACAAGTCCCGAGGCCTATGGCTACACCTTC
TRBV2,TRBJ1-3,.,.,CASSEARGAGNTIYF,TGTGCCAGCAGTGAAGCGCGGGGTGCGGGAAACACCATATATTTT
TRBV6-1,TRBJ2-1,.,.,CASSEEQGIYNEQFF,TGTGCCAGCAGTGAAGAACAGGGTATATACAATGAGCAGTTCTTC
TRBV5-1,TRBJ2-7,once,.,CASSFRDDEQYF,TGCGCCAGCAGCTTTCGGGACGACGAGCAGTACTTC
TRBV10-3,TRBJ2-3,.,TRBD2,CAISAGGKGDTQYF,TGTGCCATCAGTGCCGGGGGGAAGGGGGATACGCAGTATTTT
TRBV30,TRBJ2-3,.,TRBD2,CAWSGGGWQYF,TGTGCCTGGAGCGGCGGGGGTTGGCAGTATTTT